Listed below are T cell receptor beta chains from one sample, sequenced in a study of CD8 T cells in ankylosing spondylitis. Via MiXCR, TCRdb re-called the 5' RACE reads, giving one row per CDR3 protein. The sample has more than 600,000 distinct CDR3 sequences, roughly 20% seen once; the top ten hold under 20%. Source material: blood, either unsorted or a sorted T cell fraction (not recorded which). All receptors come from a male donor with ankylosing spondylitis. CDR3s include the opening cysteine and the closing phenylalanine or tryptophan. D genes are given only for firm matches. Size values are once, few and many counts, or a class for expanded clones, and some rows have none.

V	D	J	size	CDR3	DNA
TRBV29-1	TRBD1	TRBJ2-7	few	CSVGDRVAYEQYF	TGCAGCGTTGGAGACAGGGTGGCCTACGAGCAGTACTTC
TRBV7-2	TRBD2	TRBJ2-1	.	CASSLQGLAGDNEQFF	TGTGCCAGCAGCTTACAGGGACTAGCGGGAGATAATGAGCAGTTCTTC
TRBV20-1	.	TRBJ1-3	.	CSAKFAGNTIYF	TGCAGTGCTAAGTTCGCTGGAAACACCATATATTTT
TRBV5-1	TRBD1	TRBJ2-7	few	CASSEQGQSYEQYF	TGCGCCAGCAGCGAACAGGGACAGTCCTACGAGCAGTACTTC
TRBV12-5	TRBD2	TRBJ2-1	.	CASGLHEGLAYYNEQFF	TGTGCTAGTGGCCTTCACGAGGGACTAGCTTACTACAATGAGCAGTTCTTC
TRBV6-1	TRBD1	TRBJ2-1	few	CASSEEDRGGNEQFF	TGTGCCAGCAGTGAGGAGGACAGGGGAGGCAATGAGCAGTTCTTC
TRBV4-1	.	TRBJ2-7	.	CASSQPGHYEQYF	TGCGCCAGCAGCCAGCCCGGACACTACGAGCAGTACTTC
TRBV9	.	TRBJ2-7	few	CASSEGGGNLYEQYF	TGTGCCAGCAGCGAAGGGGGGGGGAACCTATACGAGCAGTACTTC
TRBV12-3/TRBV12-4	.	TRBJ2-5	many	CASSWRVLETQYF	TGTGCCAGCAGTTGGAGGGTTCTAGAGACCCAGTACTTC
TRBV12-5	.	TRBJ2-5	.	CASGPSVGGPETQYF	TGTGCTAGTGGTCCCTCCGTCGGGGGGCCGGAGACCCAGTACTTC
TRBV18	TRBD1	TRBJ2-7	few	CASSQGAWEQYF	TGTGCCAGCTCGCAGGGGGCGTGGGAGCAGTACTTC